This T cell receptor beta chain was sequenced for a study of T cell repertoires in cytomegalovirus infection (dated by TCRdb to the late 2010s). Looking at the study overall: Donor HLA type was relevant to the analysis, because carriage of CMV infection together with the matching HLA type was indicated by public TCR beta signatures.

What the research found in general, with its limitations: Carriers of CMV infection plus the relevant HLA type were discriminated by the cumulative frequency of public TCR beta family members in the study cohort and in an independent roughly 370-donor cohort. The ex vivo response was dominated by HLA-C-restricted CMV-specific TCR beta clonotypes, which also provided the single most frequent clonotype in two of eight donors.

This clonotype came up a few times. The antigen this receptor binds is unknown. Base quality data are lacking; no much larger clone is found one base away. According to the germline V gene (reference sequence), CDR1 reads DFQATT and CDR2 reads SNEGSKA. V sheds 6 bases and J sheds 0 bases, leaving 21 bases between their ends. Its CDR3 holds 17 amino acids, cysteine through phenylalanine. Kept here is only the CDR3 DNA, which spans 51 bases and is read in frame from base 1. Instrument used: Illumina HiSeq 1500. TCRdb took the public reads, trimmed them with fastp at Q25, ran MiXCR for clone calling and kept in-frame beta chains. CDR3 protein sequences are deduplicated, and each keeps its most common genes and DNA. The sample profile shows roughly 100,000 distinct CDR3 sequences; 15% to 20% of them were found once. The ten largest clones take up approximately 8% of the sample.

The sequenced sample was PBMCs. The TCR sequence derives from a human donor in good health (CMV status not recorded). Some clones in this sample may be carry-over from other donors' samples. Recombination linked TRBV20-1 to TRBJ2-1; TRBD1 might be the D gene, on 6 matching bases. In nucleotide form, the sequence is TGCAGTGCACCTACACCTTTACAGGGAAGCTCCTACAATGAGCAGTTCTTC. This encodes CSAPTPLQGSSYNEQFF.